One sample yielded the 32 T cell receptor beta chains listed below, sequenced in a study of T cell responses to AZD1222 COVID-19 vaccine. The assay was immunoSEQ multiplex PCR, and TCRdb's table has in-frame clones only and misses some. The table has over 90,000 clones, approximately 90% seen once. This material consisted of peripheral blood, taken 28 days after the second AZD1222 dose. These receptors were collected from an adult who received the AZD1222 COVID-19 vaccine.

The genes are TRBV6-5 and TRBJ1-1, with D perhaps TRBD1 (5 bases). V shed 6 bases and J shed 6 bases, with 11 bases lying between them. There are 12 residues in the CDR3. CDR1 is MNHEY and CDR2 is SVGAGI in the germline V gene. CDR3 sequence: CASSPGAPEAFF. DNA of the CDR3: TGTGCCAGCAGCCCCGGGGCCCCTGAAGCTTTCTTT.

The gene calls are TRBV6-5 and TRBJ1-2, with D possibly TRBD1 on 5 matching bases. The CDR3 length is 13 residues. Per the germline V gene, CDR1 is MNHEY and CDR2 is SVGAGI. Trimming removed 2 bases at V and 8 bases at J, with 12 bases between. Here the CDR3 reads CASSYGAGKGYTF. CDR3 nucleotides: TGTGCCAGCAGTTACGGGGCAGGGAAGGGCTACACCTTC.

The rearrangement uses TRBV7-9 and TRBJ1-3; D possibly corresponds to TRBD1 (5 bases). This CDR3 is 15 amino acids long. Germline-derived CDR1 and CDR2 are SEHNR and FQNEAQ (reference sequence). With 7 bases removed from V and 0 bases from J, the gap between germline ends came to 13 bases. CDR3 residues: CASKSGGISGNTIYF. CDR3 sequence (DNA): TGTGCCAGCAAGTCGGGGGGGATCTCTGGAAACACCATATATTTT.

V gene TRBV11-3 combines with J gene TRBJ1-4; D uncertain. The length of the CDR3 is 13 residues. Germline CDR1 and CDR2: SGHNT and YENEEA. Trimming pared 5 bases from V and 5 bases from J, leaving 9 bases between. DNA for the CDR3: TGTGCCAGCAGCGCGCGAGAAAATGAAAAACTGTTTTTT. The encoded protein is CASSARENEKLFF.

The V gene is TRBV11-3, the J gene TRBJ1-3; 9 nucleotides line up with TRBD1. This CDR3 contains 19 residues. V trimming: 0 bases; J trimming: 0 bases; junction bases outside the gene matches: 9. The germline V gene has CDR1 SGHNT and CDR2 YENEEA. DNA of the CDR3: TGTGCCAGCAGCTTAGATCGGGGCCGGGACAGGGTCTCTGGAAACACCATATATTTT. This translates into CASSLDRGRDRVSGNTIYF.

This chain joins TRBV4-1 and TRBJ1-4, with 9 bases that match TRBD1. J lost 6 bases, V lost 4 bases, and 15 bases had no gene match. The CDR3 totals 18 residues. Looked up from germline, CDR1 is MGHRA and CDR2 is YSYEKL. CDR3 protein: CASSLGQGLAKAYEKLFF. CDR3 coding DNA: TGCGCCAGCAGCCTCGGACAGGGGTTAGCTAAGGCGTATGAAAAACTGTTTTTT.

The chain carries TRBV2 and TRBJ1-2; 9 bases map to TRBD1. Germline CDR1 and CDR2: SNHLY and FYNNEI. CDR3 length: 15 residues. With 6 bases clipped from V and 4 bases from J, the junction kept 9 bases outside the gene matches. CDR3 region: CASRLTTGGGYGYTF. The CDR3 coding sequence is TGTGCCAGCAGACTCACTACAGGGGGCGGCTATGGCTACACCTTC.

This sequence joins TRBV2 and TRBJ1-1; D is ambiguous. The CDR3 runs to 15 residues. V dropped 3 bases and J dropped 5 bases, with 16 bases sitting between them. CDR1 and CDR2 (germline): SNHLY, FYNNEI. CDR3 sequence (DNA): TGTGCCAGCAGTGAGTCGGACCGGAGAGGGACTGAAGCTTTCTTT. Its protein is CASSESDRRGTEAFF.

This chain connects TRBV5-8 to TRBJ2-7; D uncertain. CDR1 SGHTS and CDR2 YDEGEE come from the germline V gene. The CDR3 runs to 15 residues. V was clipped by 1 base and J by 0 bases, with 11 bases between them. Here the CDR3 reads CASSLYRVRSYEQYF. The CDR3 coding sequence is TGTGCCAGCAGCTTGTACCGCGTCCGCTCCTACGAGCAGTACTTC.

This rearrangement joins TRBV4-2 to TRBJ1-6, with D possibly being TRBD1 (6 bases). The V gene lost 0 bases and the J gene lost 10 bases, with 10 bases spanning the gap. Looked up from germline, CDR1 is LGHNA and CDR2 is YNFKEQ. The CDR3 loop spans 14 amino acids. The CDR3 DNA reads as TGTGCCAGCAGCCAAGATAACAGGGACTCACCCCTCCACTTT. This codes for CASSQDNRDSPLHF.

This chain uses TRBV9 with TRBJ2-5; D gene unclear. CDR3 length: 14 amino acids. Deletions cut 0 bases from V and 1 base from J, with 7 bases between. Germline lookup yields CDR1 SGDLS and CDR2 YYNGEE. The CDR3 nucleotides read TGTGCCAGCAGCGTAGGCGGCACCCAAGAGACCCAGTACTTC. Its protein product is CASSVGGTQETQYF.

CDR3 sequence: CASSPGDSPNYGYTF. As DNA, the CDR3 is TGTGCCAGCAGCCCCGGGGACAGCCCGAACTATGGCTACACCTTC. The V call is TRBV6-6, the J call TRBJ1-2; 7 bases match TRBD1. The germline gives CDR1 MNHNY, CDR2 SVGAGI (reference sequence). This CDR3 contains 15 residues. V shed 6 bases, J shed 2 bases, and the junction held 9 bases outside the gene matches.

The J gene is TRBJ1-2, the V gene TRBV6-1, with unresolved D. V was shortened by 1 base and J by 5 bases, with 11 bases between the two germline ends. This CDR3 has 14 amino acids. Germline values: CDR1 MNHNS, CDR2 SASEGT. CDR3 residues: CASSEERQLYGYTF. The CDR3 DNA follows: TGTGCCAGCAGTGAAGAGAGGCAGTTATATGGCTACACCTTC.

The chain carries TRBV11-3 and TRBJ1-1, with 8 bases aligning to TRBD1. In germline, CDR1 is SGHNT, CDR2 YENEEA. The V segment lost 6 bases and the J segment 10 bases; nucleotides outside the gene matches: 7. This CDR3 comprises 12 residues. CDR3 in amino acids: CASSPGGWGAFF. The CDR3 nucleotides are TGTGCCAGCAGTCCAGGGGGCTGGGGAGCTTTCTTT.

The V gene is TRBV4-1, the J gene TRBJ1-2; D is possibly TRBD1 (6 bases). Germline V gene lookup returns CDR1 MGHRA and CDR2 YSYEKL. V was shortened by 0 bases and J by 4 bases, with 15 bases between the two germline ends. The CDR3 extends over 16 amino acids. The chain's CDR3 is CASSQEAGEGIYGYTF. In nucleotides, the CDR3 is TGCGCCAGCAGCCAAGAAGCAGGGGAGGGAATCTATGGCTACACCTTC.

This chain joins TRBV4-1 and TRBJ2-7; no reliable D call. Germline CDR1 reads MGHRA; CDR2 reads YSYEKL. V was trimmed by 0 bases and J by 0 bases, leaving 9 bases between them. This CDR3 is 15 amino acids long. CDR3 DNA: TGCGCCAGCAGCCAAGATGGACGTAGCTCCTACGAGCAGTACTTC. Encoded protein: CASSQDGRSSYEQYF.

The J gene is TRBJ2-1, the V gene TRBV4-2, with 10 bases fitting TRBD2. Trimming took 8 bases from V and 6 from J; bases not matched to a gene: 10. The CDR3 is 15 residues long. CDR1 is LGHNA and CDR2 is YNFKEQ in the germline V gene. CDR3 residues: CASGRSSGGPNEQFF. The CDR3 DNA reads as TGTGCCAGCGGACGTTCTAGCGGGGGCCCCAATGAGCAGTTCTTC.

The chain combines TRBV18 with TRBJ2-7; the D is unclear. V dropped 1 base and J dropped 6 bases, with 10 bases sitting between them. The CDR3 is 13 residues long. Germline CDR1 KGHSH, CDR2 LQKENI. CDR3 DNA: TGTGCCAGCTCACCACTATCTGTAGGCGAGCAGTACTTC. Its translation: CASSPLSVGEQYF.

The chain couples TRBV5-1 to TRBJ2-1; weak D call: TRBD2 (6 bases). Trimming cost V 0 bases and J 2 bases, with 9 bases left between them. CDR1 SGHRS and CDR2 YFSETQ come from the germline V gene. CDR3 length equals 15 residues. The CDR3 nucleotides are TGCGCCAGCAGCTTGGGTCTAGCGACCTACAATGAGCAGTTCTTC. Translation gives CASSLGLATYNEQFF.

This clone was recorded only once. This chain connects TRBV29-1 to TRBJ2-2; D remains unclear. In germline, CDR1 is SQVTM, CDR2 ANQGSEA. This CDR3 is built from 12 residues. V gave up 0 bases and J gave up 2 bases, with 1 base separating them. CDR3 loop: CSVEENTGELFF. The CDR3 nucleotides read TGCAGCGTTGAAGAAAACACCGGGGAGCTGTTTTTT.

The J gene is TRBJ1-2, the V gene TRBV6-5, with D unresolved. Germline V CDR1 and CDR2: MNHEY, SVGAGI. Between the trimmed V and J ends, which lost 4 bases and 8 bases, there was a span of 14 bases. The CDR3 is 13 amino acids. The CDR3 DNA sequence: TGTGCCAGCAGTTCCTTTGTAGTTCGGGGCTACACCTTC. Protein product: CASSSFVVRGYTF.

The chain's CDR3 is CASSLGGGLGYTF. The CDR3 nucleotides are TGCGCCAGCAGCTTGGGCGGGGGTCTCGGCTACACCTTC. The J gene is TRBJ1-2, the V gene TRBV5-1, with a possible D match to TRBD1 (5 bases). Germline CDR1 is SGHRS and CDR2 is YFSETQ. The CDR3 is made up of 13 amino acids. Trimming pared 0 bases from V and 8 bases from J, leaving 11 bases between.

V usage is TRBV30 and J usage is TRBJ2-2; the match to TRBD2 covers 8 bases. This CDR3 region has 14 residues. Germline values: CDR1 GTSNPN, CDR2 SVGIG (reference sequence). Trimming took 5 bases from V and 4 from J; bases not matched to a gene: 6. The CDR3 DNA reads as TGTGCCTGGGCACCGGGACTAGTCACCGGGGAGCTGTTTTTT. This translates into CAWAPGLVTGELFF.

The genes are TRBV5-1 and TRBJ2-7; D might be TRBD1 (6 bases). The CDR3 covers 12 residues. V lost 4 bases and J lost 3, with 8 bases in between. The germline V gene encodes CDR1 SGHRS and CDR2 YFSETQ. CDR3 nucleotides: TGCGCCAGCAGCCGGGACAACTACGAGCAGTACTTC. This encodes CASSRDNYEQYF. Full variable domain (remainder filled in from reference TRBV5-1 and TRBJ2-7): KAGVTQTPRYLIKTRGQQVTLSCSPISGHRSVSWYQQTPGQGLQFLFEYFSETQRNKGNFPGRFSGRQFSNSRSEMNVSTLELGDSALYLCASSRDNYEQYFGPGTRLTVT.

This clone has only one observation. The rearrangement joins TRBV10-3 to TRBJ1-5, with TRBD1 identical over 7 bases. The CDR3 has 14 amino acids. Germline V CDR1 and CDR2: ENHRY, SYGVKD. Trimming at V came to 3 bases and at J to 2 bases, leaving 1 base not matched to a gene. The CDR3 is CAISEGQGNQPQHF. The CDR3 DNA is TGTGCCATCAGTGAAGGACAGGGCAATCAGCCCCAGCATTTT.

This chain links TRBV5-1 with TRBJ2-2, with D possibly TRBD2 on 6 matching bases. The germline V gene encodes CDR1 SGHRS and CDR2 YFSETQ. The CDR3 has 14 residues. Trimming took 1 base from V and 4 from J, leaving 8 bases between them. The CDR3 loop reads CASSLLGGTGELFF. CDR3 DNA: TGCGCCAGCAGCTTGCTGGGAGGCACCGGGGAGCTGTTTTTT.

V gene TRBV27 combines with J gene TRBJ1-2; D not resolved. Trimming removed 4 bases at V and 8 bases at J, with 23 bases between. CDR1 and CDR2 (germline): MNHEY, SMNVEV (reference sequence). The CDR3 covers 16 residues. The CDR3 spells CASSSFGSLIIGGYTF. In DNA form, the CDR3 reads TGTGCCAGCAGTTCTTTCGGCTCCCTTATAATCGGGGGCTACACCTTC.

The chain links TRBV5-1 to TRBJ2-3, with TRBD1 matching over 7 bases. V shed 4 bases, J shed 0 bases, and the junction held 5 bases outside the gene matches. This CDR3 contains 15 residues. Germline-derived CDR1 and CDR2 are SGHRS and YFSETQ. In DNA, the CDR3 is TGCGCCAGCAGCCCACAGGGGCTAAGCACAGATACGCAGTATTTT. As protein: CASSPQGLSTDTQYF.

The chain couples TRBV30 to TRBJ2-1; no clear D gene. The CDR3 has 13 residues. Trimming cost V 2 bases and J 3 bases, with 8 bases left between them. The germline CDR1 and CDR2 sequences are GTSNPN and SVGIG (reference sequence). As DNA, the CDR3 is TGTGCCTGGAGTACGTCTATCTACAATGAGCAGTTCTTC. As protein: CAWSTSIYNEQFF.

This chain connects TRBV4-3 to TRBJ1-2; 9 bases agree with TRBD1. The CDR3 loop spans 15 amino acids. The junction had 5 bases not matched to a gene; V was cut back by 3 bases and J by 3 bases. The V gene's germline CDR1 is LGHNA and CDR2 YSLEER. CDR3 residues: CASSQQTGGDYGYTF. CDR3 sequence (DNA): TGCGCCAGCAGCCAGCAAACAGGGGGCGACTATGGCTACACCTTC.

V and J are TRBV29-1 and TRBJ2-7; 9 bases map to TRBD1. The CDR3 is 14 amino acids. CDR1 is SQVTM, CDR2 ANQGSEA, per germline. After removal of 4 bases from V and 4 bases from J, the junction contained 8 bases not matched to a gene. Here the CDR3 DNA reads TGCAGCGTTGGGGGACAGGGACTATATTACGAGCAGTACTTC. It encodes CSVGGQGLYYEQYF.

The chain employs TRBV6-4 and TRBJ2-3; D gene ambiguous. V lost 0 bases and J 6 bases, leaving 13 bases between the germline ends. This CDR3 has 15 residues. Germline values: CDR1 MRHNA, CDR2 SNTAGT. The CDR3 loop reads CASSDSGAVSDTQYF. The CDR3 region has the DNA TGTGCCAGCAGTGACTCTGGCGCTGTTAGTGATACGCAGTATTTT.